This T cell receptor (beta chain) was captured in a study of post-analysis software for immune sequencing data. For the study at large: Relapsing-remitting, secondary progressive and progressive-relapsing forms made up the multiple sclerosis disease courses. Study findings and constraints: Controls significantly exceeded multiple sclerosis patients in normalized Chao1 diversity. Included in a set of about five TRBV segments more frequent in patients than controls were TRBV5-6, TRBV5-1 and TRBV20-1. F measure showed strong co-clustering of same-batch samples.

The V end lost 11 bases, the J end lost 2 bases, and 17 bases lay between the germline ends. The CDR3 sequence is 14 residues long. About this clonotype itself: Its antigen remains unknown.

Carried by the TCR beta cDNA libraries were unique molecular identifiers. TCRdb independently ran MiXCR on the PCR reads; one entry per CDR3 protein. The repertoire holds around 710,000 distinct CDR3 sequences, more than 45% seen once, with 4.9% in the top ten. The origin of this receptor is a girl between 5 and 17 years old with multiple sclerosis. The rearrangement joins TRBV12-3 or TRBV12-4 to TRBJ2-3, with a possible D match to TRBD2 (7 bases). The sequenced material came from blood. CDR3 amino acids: CAPQGGVVTDTQYF. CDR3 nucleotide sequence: TGTGCCCCACAAGGGGGGGTAGTCACAGATACGCAGTATTTT.